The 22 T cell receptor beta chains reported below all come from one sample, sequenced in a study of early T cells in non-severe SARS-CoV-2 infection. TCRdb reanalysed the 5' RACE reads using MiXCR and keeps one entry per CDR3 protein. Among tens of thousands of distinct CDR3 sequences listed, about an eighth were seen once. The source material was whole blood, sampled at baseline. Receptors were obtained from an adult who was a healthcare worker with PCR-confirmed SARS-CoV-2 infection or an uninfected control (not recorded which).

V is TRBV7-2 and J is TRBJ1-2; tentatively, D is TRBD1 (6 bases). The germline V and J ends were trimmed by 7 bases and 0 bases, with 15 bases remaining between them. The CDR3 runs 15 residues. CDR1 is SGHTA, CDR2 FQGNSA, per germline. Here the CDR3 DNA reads TGTGCCAGCACCCGTGACAGGAACCCTAACTATGGCTACACCTTC. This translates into CASTRDRNPNYGYTF.

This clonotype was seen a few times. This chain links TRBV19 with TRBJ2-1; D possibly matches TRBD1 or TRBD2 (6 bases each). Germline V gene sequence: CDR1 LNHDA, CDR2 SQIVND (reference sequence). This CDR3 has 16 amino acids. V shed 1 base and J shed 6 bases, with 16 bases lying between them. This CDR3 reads CASSIGGGRTSNEQFF. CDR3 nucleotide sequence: TGTGCCAGTAGTATAGGTGGGGGGCGGACTTCCAATGAGCAGTTCTTC.

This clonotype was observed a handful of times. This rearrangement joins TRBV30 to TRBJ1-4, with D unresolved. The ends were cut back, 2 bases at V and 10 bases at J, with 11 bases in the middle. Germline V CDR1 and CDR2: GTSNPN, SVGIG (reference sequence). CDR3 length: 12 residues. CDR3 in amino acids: CAWSPQRGKLFF. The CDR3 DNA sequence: TGTGCCTGGAGTCCCCAACGGGGAAAACTGTTTTTT.

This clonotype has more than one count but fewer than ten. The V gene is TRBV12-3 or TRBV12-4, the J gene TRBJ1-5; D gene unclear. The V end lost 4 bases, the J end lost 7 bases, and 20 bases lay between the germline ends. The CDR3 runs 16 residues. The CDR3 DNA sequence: TGTGCCAGCAGTTCCCTCGCATCTCCATTGGGCCAGCCCCAGCATTTT. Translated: CASSSLASPLGQPQHF.

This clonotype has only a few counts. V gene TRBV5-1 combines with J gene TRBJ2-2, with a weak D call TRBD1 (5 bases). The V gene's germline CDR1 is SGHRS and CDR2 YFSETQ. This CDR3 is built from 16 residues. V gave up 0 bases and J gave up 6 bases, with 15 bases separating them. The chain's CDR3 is CASSLVAQGTAGELFF. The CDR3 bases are TGCGCCAGCAGCTTGGTCGCCCAGGGTACCGCCGGGGAGCTGTTTTTT.

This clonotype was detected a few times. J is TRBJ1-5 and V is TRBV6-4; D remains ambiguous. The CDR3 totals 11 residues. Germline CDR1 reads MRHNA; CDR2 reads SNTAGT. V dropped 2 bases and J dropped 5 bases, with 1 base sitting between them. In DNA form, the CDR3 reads TGTGCCAGCAGTGACGATCAGCCCCAGCATTTT. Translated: CASSDDQPQHF.

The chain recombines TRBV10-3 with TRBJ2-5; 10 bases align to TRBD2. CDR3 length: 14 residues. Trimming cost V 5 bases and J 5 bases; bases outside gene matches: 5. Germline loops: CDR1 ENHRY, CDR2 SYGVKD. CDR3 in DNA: TGTGCCATCAGTCAGCGGGGGGGCGCTGAGACCCAGTACTTC. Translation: CAISQRGGAETQYF.

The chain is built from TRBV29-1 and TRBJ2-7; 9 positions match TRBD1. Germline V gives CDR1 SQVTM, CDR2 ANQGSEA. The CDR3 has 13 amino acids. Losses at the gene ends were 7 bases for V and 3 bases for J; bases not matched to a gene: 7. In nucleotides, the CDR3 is TGCAGCGAGAACAGGGGGCCTGTCTACGAGCAGTACTTC. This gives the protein CSENRGPVYEQYF.

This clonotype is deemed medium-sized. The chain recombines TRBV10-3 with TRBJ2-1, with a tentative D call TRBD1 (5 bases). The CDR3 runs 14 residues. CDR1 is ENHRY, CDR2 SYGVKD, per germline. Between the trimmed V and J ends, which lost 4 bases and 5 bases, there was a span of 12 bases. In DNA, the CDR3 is TGTGCCATCAGTGTGCAGGGTAAACACAATGAGCAGTTCTTC. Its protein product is CAISVQGKHNEQFF.

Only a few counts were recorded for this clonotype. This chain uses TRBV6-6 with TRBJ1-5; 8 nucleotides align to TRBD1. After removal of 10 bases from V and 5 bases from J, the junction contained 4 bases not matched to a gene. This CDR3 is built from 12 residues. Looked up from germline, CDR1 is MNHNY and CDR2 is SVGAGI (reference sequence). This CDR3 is CATTGEYQPQHF. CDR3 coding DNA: TGTGCCACGACAGGGGAGTATCAGCCCCAGCATTTT.

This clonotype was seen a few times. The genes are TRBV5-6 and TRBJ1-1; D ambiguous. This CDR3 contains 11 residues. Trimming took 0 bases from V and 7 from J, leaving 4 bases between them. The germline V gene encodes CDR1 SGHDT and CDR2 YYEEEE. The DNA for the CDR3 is TGTGCCAGCAGCTTGGATCATGAAGCTTTCTTT. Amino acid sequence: CASSLDHEAFF.

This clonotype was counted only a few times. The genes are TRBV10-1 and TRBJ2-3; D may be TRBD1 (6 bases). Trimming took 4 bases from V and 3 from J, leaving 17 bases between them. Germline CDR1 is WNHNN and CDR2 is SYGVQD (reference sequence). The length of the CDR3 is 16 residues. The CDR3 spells CASSGLPGAQTDTQYF. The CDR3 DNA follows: TGCGCCAGCAGTGGCCTACCAGGGGCGCAGACAGATACGCAGTATTTT.

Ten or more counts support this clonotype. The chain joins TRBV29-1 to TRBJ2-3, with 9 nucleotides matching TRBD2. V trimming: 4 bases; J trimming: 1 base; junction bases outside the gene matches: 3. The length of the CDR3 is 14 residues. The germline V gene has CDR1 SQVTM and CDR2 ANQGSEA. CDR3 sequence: CSVGSSGGTDTQYF. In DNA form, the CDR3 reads TGCAGCGTTGGATCTAGCGGGGGCACAGATACGCAGTATTTT.

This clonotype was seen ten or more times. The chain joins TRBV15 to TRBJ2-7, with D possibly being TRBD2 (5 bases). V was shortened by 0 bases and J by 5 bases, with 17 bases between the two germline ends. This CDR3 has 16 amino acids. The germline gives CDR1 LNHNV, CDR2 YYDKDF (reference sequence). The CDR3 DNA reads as TGTGCCACCAGCAGAGACGGACTCGTGAGACTTGACGAGCAGTACTTC. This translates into CATSRDGLVRLDEQYF.

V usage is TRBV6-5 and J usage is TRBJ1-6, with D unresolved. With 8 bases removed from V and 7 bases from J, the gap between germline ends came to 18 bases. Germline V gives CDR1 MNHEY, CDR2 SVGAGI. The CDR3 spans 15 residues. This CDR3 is CASQKRQTRNSPLHF. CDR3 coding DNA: TGTGCCAGCCAGAAGAGACAAACTCGGAATTCACCCCTCCACTTT.

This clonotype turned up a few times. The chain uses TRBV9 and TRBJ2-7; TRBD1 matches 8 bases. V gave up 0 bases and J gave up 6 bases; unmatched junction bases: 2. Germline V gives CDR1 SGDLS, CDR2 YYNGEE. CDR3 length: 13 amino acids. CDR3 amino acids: CASSVATGGEQYF. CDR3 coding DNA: TGTGCCAGCAGCGTAGCTACAGGGGGCGAGCAGTACTTC.

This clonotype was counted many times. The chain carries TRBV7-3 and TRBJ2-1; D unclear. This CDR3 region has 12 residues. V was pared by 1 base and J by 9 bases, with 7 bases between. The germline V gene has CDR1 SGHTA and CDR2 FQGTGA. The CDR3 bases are TGTGCCAGCAGCTTAAGGACGGGTGAGCAGTTCTTC. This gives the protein CASSLRTGEQFF.

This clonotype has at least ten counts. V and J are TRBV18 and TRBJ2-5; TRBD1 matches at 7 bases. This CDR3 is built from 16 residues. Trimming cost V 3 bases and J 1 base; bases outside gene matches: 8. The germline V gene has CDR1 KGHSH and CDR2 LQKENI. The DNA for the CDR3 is TGTGCCAGCTCACCCCGGGGACAGTCAATCCAAGAGACCCAGTACTTC. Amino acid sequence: CASSPRGQSIQETQYF.

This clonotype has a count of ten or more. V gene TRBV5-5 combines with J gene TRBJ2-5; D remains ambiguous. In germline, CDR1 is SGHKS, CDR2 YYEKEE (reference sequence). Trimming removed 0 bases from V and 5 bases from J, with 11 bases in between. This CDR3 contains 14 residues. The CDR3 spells CASSLDIVRETQYF. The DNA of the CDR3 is TGTGCCAGCAGCTTGGATATCGTCCGTGAGACCCAGTACTTC. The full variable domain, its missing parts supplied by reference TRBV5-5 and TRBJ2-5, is DAGVTQSPTHLIKTRGQQVTLRCSPISGHKSVSWYQQVLGQGPQFIFQYYEKEERGRGNFPDRFSARQFPNYSSELNVNALLLGDSALYLCASSLDIVRETQYFGPGTRLLVL.

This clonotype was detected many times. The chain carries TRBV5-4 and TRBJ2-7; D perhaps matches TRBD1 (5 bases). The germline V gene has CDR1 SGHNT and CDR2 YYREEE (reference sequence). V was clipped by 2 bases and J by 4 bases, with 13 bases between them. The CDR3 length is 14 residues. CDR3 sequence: CASSFGAGQYEQYF. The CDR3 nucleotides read TGTGCCAGCAGCTTTGGGGCAGGGCAATACGAGCAGTACTTC.

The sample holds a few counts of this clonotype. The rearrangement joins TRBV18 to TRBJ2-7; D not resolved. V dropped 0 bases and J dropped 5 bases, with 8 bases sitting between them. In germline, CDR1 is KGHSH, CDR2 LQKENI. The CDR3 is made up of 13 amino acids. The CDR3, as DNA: TGTGCCAGCTCACCACCTAGCTTCGACGAGCAGTACTTC. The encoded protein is CASSPPSFDEQYF.

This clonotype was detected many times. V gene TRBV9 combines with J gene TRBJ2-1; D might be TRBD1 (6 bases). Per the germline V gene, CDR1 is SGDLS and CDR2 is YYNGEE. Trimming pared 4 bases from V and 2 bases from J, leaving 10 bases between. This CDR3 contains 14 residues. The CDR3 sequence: CASSRDIAYNEQFF. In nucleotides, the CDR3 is TGTGCCAGCAGCCGGGACATAGCCTACAATGAGCAGTTCTTC.